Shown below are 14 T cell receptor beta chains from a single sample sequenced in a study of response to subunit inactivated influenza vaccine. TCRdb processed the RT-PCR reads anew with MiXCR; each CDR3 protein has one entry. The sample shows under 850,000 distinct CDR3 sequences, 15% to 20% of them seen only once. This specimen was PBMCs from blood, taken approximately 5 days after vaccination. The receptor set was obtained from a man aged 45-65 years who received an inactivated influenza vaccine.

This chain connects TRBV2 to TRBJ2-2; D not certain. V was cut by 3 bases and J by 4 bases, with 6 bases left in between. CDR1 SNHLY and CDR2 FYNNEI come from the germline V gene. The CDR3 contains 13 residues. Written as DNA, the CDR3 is TGTGCCAGCAGTGATGTGGGCACCGGGGAGCTGTTTTTT. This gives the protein CASSDVGTGELFF. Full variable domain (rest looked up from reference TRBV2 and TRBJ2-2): EPEVTQTPSHQVTQMGQEVILRCVPISNHLYFYWYRQILGQKVEFLVSFYNNEISEKSEIFDDQFSVERPDGSNFTLKIRSTKLEDSAMYFCASSDVGTGELFFGEGSRLTVL.

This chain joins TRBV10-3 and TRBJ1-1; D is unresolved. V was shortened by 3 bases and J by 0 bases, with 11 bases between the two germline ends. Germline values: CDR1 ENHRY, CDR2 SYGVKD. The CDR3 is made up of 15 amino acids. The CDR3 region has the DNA TGTGCCATCAGTGAACCTGAGCGGCTGAACACTGAAGCTTTCTTT. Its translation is CAISEPERLNTEAFF.

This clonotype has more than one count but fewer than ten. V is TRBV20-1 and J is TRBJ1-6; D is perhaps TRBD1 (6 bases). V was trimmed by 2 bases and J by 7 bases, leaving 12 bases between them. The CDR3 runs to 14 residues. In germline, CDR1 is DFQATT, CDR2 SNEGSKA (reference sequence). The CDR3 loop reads CSARTGSGNSPLHF. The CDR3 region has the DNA TGCAGTGCTAGAACAGGGTCAGGGAATTCACCCCTCCACTTT.

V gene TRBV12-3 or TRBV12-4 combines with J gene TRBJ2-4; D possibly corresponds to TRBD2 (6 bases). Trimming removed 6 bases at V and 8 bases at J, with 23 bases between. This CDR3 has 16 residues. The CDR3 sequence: CASSQPGLPKGDIQYF. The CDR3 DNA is TGTGCCAGCAGCCAGCCGGGACTCCCCAAGGGAGACATTCAGTACTTC.

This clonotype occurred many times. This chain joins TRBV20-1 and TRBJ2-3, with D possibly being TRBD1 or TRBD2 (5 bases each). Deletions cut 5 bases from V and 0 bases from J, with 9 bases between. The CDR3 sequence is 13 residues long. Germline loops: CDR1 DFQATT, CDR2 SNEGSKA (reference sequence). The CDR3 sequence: CSALGDSTDTQYF. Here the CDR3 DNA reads TGCAGTGCTTTGGGGGATAGCACAGATACGCAGTATTTT.

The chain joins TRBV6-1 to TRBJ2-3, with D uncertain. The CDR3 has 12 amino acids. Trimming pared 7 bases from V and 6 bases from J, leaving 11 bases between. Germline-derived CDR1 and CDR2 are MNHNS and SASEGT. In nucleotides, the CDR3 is TGTGCCAGCACTGGTCCCGCGGATACGCAGTATTTT. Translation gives CASTGPADTQYF.

The CDR3 is CASRRQGDYGYTF. CDR3 coding DNA: TGTGCCAGCAGGCGACAGGGGGACTATGGCTACACCTTC. The chain recombines TRBV12-3 or TRBV12-4 with TRBJ1-2; 9 nucleotides align to TRBD1. There are 13 residues in the CDR3. Unmatched junction bases numbered 2, after V lost 6 bases and J lost 3 bases.

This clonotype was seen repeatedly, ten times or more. The CDR3 is CSVDSGMVRETQYF. In nucleotides, the CDR3 is TGCAGCGTTGATTCAGGGATGGTCCGAGAGACCCAGTACTTC. This chain connects TRBV29-1 to TRBJ2-5, with a weak D call TRBD1 (5 bases). The germline gives CDR1 SQVTM, CDR2 ANQGSEA. Trimming took 3 bases from V and 4 from J, leaving 15 bases between them. The CDR3 is made up of 14 amino acids.

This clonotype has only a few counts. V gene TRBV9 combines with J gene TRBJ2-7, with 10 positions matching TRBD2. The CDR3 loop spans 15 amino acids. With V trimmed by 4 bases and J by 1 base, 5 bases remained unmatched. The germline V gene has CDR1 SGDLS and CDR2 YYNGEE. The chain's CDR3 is CASSFGTSVSYEQYF. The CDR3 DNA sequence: TGTGCCAGCAGCTTCGGGACTAGCGTTTCCTACGAGCAGTACTTC. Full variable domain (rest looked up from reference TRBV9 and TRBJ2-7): DSGVTQTPKHLITATGQRVTLRCSPRSGDLSVYWYQQSLDQGLQFLIQYYNGEERAKGNILERFSAQQFPDLHSELNLSSLELGDSALYFCASSFGTSVSYEQYFGPGTRLTVT.

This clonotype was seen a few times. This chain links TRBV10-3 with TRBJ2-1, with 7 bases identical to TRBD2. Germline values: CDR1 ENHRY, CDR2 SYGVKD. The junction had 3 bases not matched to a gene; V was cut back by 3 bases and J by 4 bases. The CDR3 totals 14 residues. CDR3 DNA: TGTGCCATCAGTGACGGGACTACTTACAATGAGCAGTTCTTC. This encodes CAISDGTTYNEQFF.

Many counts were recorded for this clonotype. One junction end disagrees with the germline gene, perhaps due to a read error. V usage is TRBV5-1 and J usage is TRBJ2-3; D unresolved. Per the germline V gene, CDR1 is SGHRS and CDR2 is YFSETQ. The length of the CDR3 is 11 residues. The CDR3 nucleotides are TGTGCCAGCAGTTCATCAGATACGCAGTATTTT. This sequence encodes CASSSSDTQYF.

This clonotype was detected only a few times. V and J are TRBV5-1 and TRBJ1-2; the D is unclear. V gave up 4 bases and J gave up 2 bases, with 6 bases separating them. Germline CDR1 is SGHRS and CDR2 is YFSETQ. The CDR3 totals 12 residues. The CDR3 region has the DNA TGCGCCAGCAGCGAAAACAACTATGGCTACACCTTC. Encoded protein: CASSENNYGYTF.

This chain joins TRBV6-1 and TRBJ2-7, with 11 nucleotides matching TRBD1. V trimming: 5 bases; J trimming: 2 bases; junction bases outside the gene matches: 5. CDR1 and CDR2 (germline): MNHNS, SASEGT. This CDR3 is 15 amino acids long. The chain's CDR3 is CASSPGQGAPYEQYF. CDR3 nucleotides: TGTGCCAGCAGTCCCGGACAGGGGGCCCCCTACGAGCAGTACTTC.

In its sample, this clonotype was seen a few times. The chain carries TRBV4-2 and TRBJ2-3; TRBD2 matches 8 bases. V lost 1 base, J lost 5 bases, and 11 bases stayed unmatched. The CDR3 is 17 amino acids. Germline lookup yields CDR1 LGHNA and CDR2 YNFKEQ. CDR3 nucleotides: TGTGCCAGCAGCCAAGCGGGAGGGGGAGGGATGTTAGATACGCAGTATTTT. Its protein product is CASSQAGGGGMLDTQYF.